This entry describes one T cell receptor beta chain. Its antigen is as yet unknown. These data are taken from a study of T cells after yellow fever vaccination. Study observations and caveats: Few clonotypes appeared in both CD4 and CD8 compartments. Bulk-population clonotypes that are abundant could appear as contaminants in FACS-sorted repertoires.

V gave up 6 bases and J gave up 2 bases; unmatched junction bases: 7. CDR3 length: 14 residues. Looked up from germline, CDR1 is SGHTA and CDR2 is FQGNSA. One entry per CDR3 protein, called by TCRdb with MiXCR from the 5' RACE reads. The data contain 200,000 to 300,000 distinct CDR3 sequences, 10% to 15% of them singletons. The source of this sequence is a man aged 30 to 45 who received the YFV17D yellow fever vaccine. The chain has TRBV7-2 and TRBJ2-7, with 7 bases identical to TRBD2. The sample consisted of CD4+ T cells sorted from PBMCs, taken 45 days after the yellow fever booster vaccination. The CDR3 protein is CASSDPGLTYEQYF. CDR3 coding DNA: TGTGCCAGCAGTGATCCGGGACTAACCTACGAGCAGTACTTC.